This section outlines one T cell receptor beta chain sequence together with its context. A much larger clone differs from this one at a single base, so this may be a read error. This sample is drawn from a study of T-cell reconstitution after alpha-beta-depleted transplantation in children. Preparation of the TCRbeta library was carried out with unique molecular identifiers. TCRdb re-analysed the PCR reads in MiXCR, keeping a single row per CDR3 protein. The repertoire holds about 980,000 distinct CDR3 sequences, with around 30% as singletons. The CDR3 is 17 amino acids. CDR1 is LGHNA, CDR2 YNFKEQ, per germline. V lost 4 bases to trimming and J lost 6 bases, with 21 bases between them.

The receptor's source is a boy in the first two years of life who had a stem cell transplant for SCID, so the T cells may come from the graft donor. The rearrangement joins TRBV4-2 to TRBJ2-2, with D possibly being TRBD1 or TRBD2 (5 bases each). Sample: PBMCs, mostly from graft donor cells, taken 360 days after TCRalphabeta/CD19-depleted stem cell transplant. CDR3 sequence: CASSPGTKRYNPGELFF. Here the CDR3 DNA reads TGTGCCAGCAGCCCAGGGACCAAGAGATATAACCCCGGGGAGCTGTTTTTT.